This entry features one T cell receptor (beta chain) sequence. Its antigen is still unknown. This CDR3 is 14 amino acids long. The trim removed 8 bases at V and 1 base at J, leaving 4 bases unmatched. From germline, CDR1 is MDHEN and CDR2 SYDVKM. Via MiXCR, TCRdb re-called the 5' RACE reads, giving one row per CDR3 protein. The sample contains about 540,000 distinct CDR3 sequences, roughly 20% of which appear only once. The source of the sample is a study of T-cell memory formation after mild COVID-19. General study points: The pre-infection memory compartment contained some responding clones, suggesting cross-reactive memory joined.

Sequences were obtained from PBMCs or a T cell subset sorted from them (not recorded which). The J gene is TRBJ1-1, the V gene TRBV28, with 10 positions matching TRBD1. This TCR derives from an adult woman who had mild COVID-19 (a few samples of this study predate the infection). Cell type and time point are not known. CDR3 protein: CASDRGQGNTEAFF. CDR3 sequence (DNA): TGTGCCAGCGACAGGGGGCAGGGGAACACTGAAGCTTTCTTT.